These 30 T cell receptor beta chains originate from one sample sequenced in a study of siplizumab effects on memory and regulatory T cells. Libraries were prepared by immunoSEQ multiplex PCR; TCRdb keeps only in-frame clonotypes and omits some of them. Of about 70,000 clones listed, 75% to 90% are singletons. Source material: Tregs sorted from blood. Source of these receptors: a human donor in good health.

A few counts support this clone. The chain links TRBV10-3 to TRBJ2-1; 9 nucleotides line up with TRBD1. V lost 5 bases, J lost 1 base, and 6 bases stayed unmatched. There are 16 residues in the CDR3. CDR1 is ENHRY and CDR2 is SYGVKD in the germline V gene. In DNA form, the CDR3 reads TGTGCCATCAGTCCAGGACAGGGGATGTCCTACAATGAGCAGTTCTTC. Translating gives CAISPGQGMSYNEQFF.

This clone appeared once. This chain connects TRBV29-1 to TRBJ1-1; no clear D gene. Germline CDR1 SQVTM, CDR2 ANQGSEA. V was shortened by 3 bases and J by 0 bases, with 14 bases between the two germline ends. The CDR3 consists of 15 residues. CDR3 nucleotide sequence: TGCAGCGTTGATCGTCCGACTATCATGAACACTGAAGCTTTCTTT. This gives the protein CSVDRPTIMNTEAFF.

The chain carries TRBV11-3 and TRBJ2-7; 7 nucleotides match TRBD1. Looked up from germline, CDR1 is SGHNT and CDR2 is YENEEA. This CDR3 contains 13 residues. Trimming took 6 bases from V and 6 from J; bases not matched to a gene: 8. The CDR3 sequence: CASSSSHRGEQYF. In DNA form, the CDR3 reads TGTGCCAGCAGTTCATCCCACAGGGGCGAGCAGTACTTC.

The chain is built from TRBV5-1 and TRBJ1-1, with D possibly TRBD1 on 5 matching bases. The CDR3 spans 15 residues. Germline CDR1 is SGHRS and CDR2 is YFSETQ. V shed 0 bases and J shed 1 base, with 10 bases lying between them. The CDR3, as DNA: TGCGCCAGCAGCTTGGAGGGGCCAGGGAACACTGAAGCTTTCTTT. Amino acid sequence: CASSLEGPGNTEAFF.

This chain connects TRBV7-8 to TRBJ1-2; D unresolved. Germline V lookup: CDR1 SGHVS, CDR2 FQNEAQ. V was trimmed by 5 bases and J by 6 bases, leaving 19 bases between them. The CDR3 runs to 15 residues. CDR3 region: CASSLTSQDFNGYTF. CDR3 nucleotide sequence: TGTGCCAGCAGCCTGACTTCTCAAGATTTTAATGGCTACACCTTC. Full variable domain (missing parts from reference TRBV7-8 and TRBJ1-2): GAGVSQSPRYKVAKRGQDVALRCDPISGHVSLFWYQQALGQGPEFLTYFQNEAQLDKSGLPSDRFFAERPEGSVSTLKIQRTQQEDSAVYLCASSLTSQDFNGYTFGSGTRLTVV.

The chain recombines TRBV25-1 with TRBJ1-4, with 7 bases lining up with TRBD1. The CDR3 has 14 residues. Trimming took 4 bases from V and 10 from J; bases not matched to a gene: 9. Germline values: CDR1 MGHDK, CDR2 SYGVNS. In DNA form, the CDR3 reads TGTGCCAGCAGTGCTTGGTCAGGGGGAGGAAAACTGTTTTTT. It specifies CASSAWSGGGKLFF. Full variable domain (remainder filled in from reference TRBV25-1 and TRBJ1-4): EADIYQTPRYLVIGTGKKITLECSQTMGHDKMYWYQQDPGMELHLIHYSYGVNSTEKGDLSSESTVSRIRTEHFPLTLESARPSHTSQYLCASSAWSGGGKLFFGSGTQLSVL.

The CDR3 bases are TGTGCCAGCAGCCTTTCGGGCTTTGGGGCCAACGTCCTGACTTTC. Protein product: CASSLSGFGANVLTF. V gene TRBV5-4 combines with J gene TRBJ2-6; no reliable D call. V was shortened by 4 bases and J by 3 bases, with 11 bases between the two germline ends. This CDR3 region has 15 residues. Per germline, CDR1 SGHNT and CDR2 YYREEE (reference sequence).

A note on this clone: Relative to the germline gene, one junction end is altered; a read error may explain this. Other nucleotide sequences in the sample specify the same CDR3. V and J are TRBV6-5 and TRBJ2-2; TRBD2 might be the D (7 bases). Germline V gene data show CDR1 as MNHEY and CDR2 as SVGAGI. CDR3 length: 15 residues. CDR3 region: CASSYSAGASGELFF. CDR3 nucleotides: TGTGCCAGCAGTTACTCGGCAGGGGCGAGCGGGGAGCTATTTTTT.

This clone was picked up a small number of times. The J gene is TRBJ2-7, the V gene TRBV28; D call uncertain. Germline loops: CDR1 MDHEN, CDR2 SYDVKM. V was trimmed by 6 bases and J by 3 bases, leaving 12 bases between them. The CDR3 spans 13 residues. The CDR3 nucleotides read TGTGCCAGCAGACAAAGCGTGCTCTACGAGCAGTACTTC. This sequence encodes CASRQSVLYEQYF.

The J gene is TRBJ1-2, the V gene TRBV7-2; D is perhaps TRBD1 (6 bases). V lost 3 bases and J lost 4, with 9 bases in between. Germline loops: CDR1 SGHTA, CDR2 FQGNSA. There are 13 residues in the CDR3. The CDR3 DNA is TGTGCCAGCAGCTTGGGACATCTCTATGGCTACACCTTC. Protein: CASSLGHLYGYTF.

The V call is TRBV15, the J call TRBJ1-1, with a weak D call TRBD1 (6 bases). The CDR3 covers 15 residues. Trimming removed 1 base from V and 3 bases from J, with 12 bases in between. From germline, CDR1 is LNHNV and CDR2 YYDKDF (reference sequence). CDR3 amino acids: CATSRGGQGDTEAFF. As DNA, the CDR3 is TGTGCCACCAGCAGAGGGGGGCAGGGCGACACTGAAGCTTTCTTT.

The CDR3 nucleotides read TGTGCCTGGAGTGTATTCGGGGAGCTGTTTTTT. Protein sequence: CAWSVFGELFF. The genes are TRBV30 and TRBJ2-2; D is unresolved. V was clipped by 0 bases and J by 7 bases, with 3 bases between them. The CDR3 is made up of 11 amino acids. The germline V gene encodes CDR1 GTSNPN and CDR2 SVGIG (reference sequence). Using reference TRBV30 and TRBJ2-2 for the parts outside the CDR3, the full variable domain is SQTIHQWPATLVQPVGSPLSLECTVEGTSNPNLYWYRQAAGRGLQLLFYSVGIGQISSEVPQNLSASRPQDRQFILSSKKLLLSDSGFYLCAWSVFGELFFGEGSRLTVL.

The chain uses TRBV9 and TRBJ2-3; D is unclear. The CDR3 sequence is 17 residues long. Trimming pared 1 base from V and 0 bases from J, leaving 15 bases between. CDR1 is SGDLS, CDR2 YYNGEE, per germline. DNA of the CDR3: TGTGCCAGCAGCGTAAGAGGAGAGATAGGGAGCACAGATACGCAGTATTTT. Residues: CASSVRGEIGSTDTQYF.

The rearrangement joins TRBV9 to TRBJ2-2; D ambiguous. The V end lost 1 base, the J end lost 5 bases, and 9 bases lay between the germline ends. Germline V CDR1 and CDR2: SGDLS, YYNGEE. CDR3 length: 14 amino acids. The CDR3 DNA reads TGTGCCAGCAGCGTATTGGCTAGGACCGGGGAGCTGTTTTTT. Protein sequence: CASSVLARTGELFF. Full variable domain (outside the CDR3, taken from reference TRBV9 and TRBJ2-2): DSGVTQTPKHLITATGQRVTLRCSPRSGDLSVYWYQQSLDQGLQFLIQYYNGEERAKGNILERFSAQQFPDLHSELNLSSLELGDSALYFCASSVLARTGELFFGEGSRLTVL.

The chain combines TRBV18 with TRBJ2-7, with TRBD2 matching over 9 bases. This CDR3 comprises 15 residues. The V gene end was trimmed by 5 bases and the J gene end by 1 base; junction bases not matched to a gene: 6. The germline gives CDR1 KGHSH, CDR2 LQKENI. CDR3 in amino acids: CASSSSAGGSYEQYF. The CDR3 DNA follows: TGTGCCAGCTCATCGTCCGCGGGGGGGTCCTACGAGCAGTACTTC.

The CDR3 DNA is TGTGCCAGCAGTAACGAAGGCTTCGCGACTGAGCAGTTCTTC. Amino acid sequence: CASSNEGFATEQFF. This chain uses TRBV25-1 with TRBJ2-1; D unresolved. V lost 5 bases to trimming and J lost 9 bases, with 17 bases between them. Germline V gene data show CDR1 as MGHDK and CDR2 as SYGVNS. This CDR3 has 14 amino acids.

The chain recombines TRBV5-6 with TRBJ2-1; D gene ambiguous. Trimming left V 3 bases short and J 15 bases short, with 13 bases between. Germline V gene lookup returns CDR1 SGHDT and CDR2 YYEEEE. The CDR3 runs 11 residues. The CDR3 spells CASSYRRGWFF. Here the CDR3 DNA reads TGTGCCAGCAGCTACCGCCGAGGTTGGTTCTTC.

J is TRBJ1-5 and V is TRBV23-1; D call uncertain. TRBV23-1 is placed among ORFs of uncertain function. Trimming shortened V by 3 bases and J by 0 bases, and 15 bases separated the two germline ends. The CDR3 length is 17 residues. The CDR3 coding sequence is TGCGCCAGCAGTCAGAAGGAGAGTACTTTTAGCAATCAGCCCCAGCATTTT. It yields the protein CASSQKESTFSNQPQHF.

The chain uses TRBV7-8 and TRBJ2-1; D uncertain. CDR3 length equals 16 residues. Germline lookup yields CDR1 SGHVS and CDR2 FQNEAQ. V was shortened by 5 bases and J by 0 bases, with 14 bases between the two germline ends. CDR3 nucleotide sequence: TGTGCCAGCAGCCCCAGTCGGATTAGCTCCTACAATGAGCAGTTCTTC. Translating gives CASSPSRISSYNEQFF.

The V call is TRBV19, the J call TRBJ1-4; possible D gene TRBD1, 5 bases. CDR3 length: 13 amino acids. CDR1 is LNHDA, CDR2 SQIVND, per germline (reference sequence). The V end lost 6 bases, the J end lost 10 bases, and 15 bases lay between the germline ends. This CDR3 reads CASRGQLGGKLFF. The CDR3 DNA sequence: TGTGCCAGTAGGGGCCAGCTCGGGGGAAAACTGTTTTTT.

The chain has TRBV5-1 and TRBJ1-1; D is possibly TRBD1 (6 bases). The V gene lost 1 base and the J gene lost 0 bases, with 10 bases spanning the gap. The CDR3 spans 15 residues. The germline V gene encodes CDR1 SGHRS and CDR2 YFSETQ. For the CDR3, the DNA is TGCGCCAGCAGCTTGTACAGGGATATGAACACTGAAGCTTTCTTT. It yields the protein CASSLYRDMNTEAFF.

This clone was counted a few times. The genes are TRBV11-1 and TRBJ2-7, with 9 positions matching TRBD1. The trim removed 0 bases at V and 4 bases at J, leaving 4 bases unmatched. CDR1 is SGHAT and CDR2 is FQDESV in the germline V gene (reference sequence). This CDR3 has 15 residues. The CDR3: CASSLAPGQGYEQYF. Written as DNA, the CDR3 is TGTGCCAGCAGCTTAGCGCCGGGACAGGGATACGAGCAGTACTTC.

The chain joins TRBV6-5 to TRBJ2-1; no definite D call. Germline V gene sequence: CDR1 MNHEY, CDR2 SVGAGI. V shed 6 bases and J shed 0 bases, with 12 bases lying between them. The length of the CDR3 is 15 residues. The CDR3 region is CASSWARFSYNEQFF. The CDR3 nucleotides are TGTGCCAGCAGCTGGGCGCGTTTCTCCTACAATGAGCAGTTCTTC.

This chain joins TRBV30 and TRBJ2-2; 10 positions agree with TRBD2. Germline V gene lookup returns CDR1 GTSNPN and CDR2 SVGIG (reference sequence). The CDR3 spans 16 residues. Trimming cost V 0 bases and J 2 bases; bases outside gene matches: 3. CDR3 amino acids: CAWSVLLAGNTGELFF. The CDR3, as DNA: TGTGCCTGGAGTGTACTACTAGCGGGAAACACCGGGGAGCTGTTTTTT.

This chain uses TRBV28 with TRBJ2-7; no definite D call. Per germline, CDR1 MDHEN and CDR2 SYDVKM. The CDR3 length is 13 residues. Between the trimmed V and J ends, which lost 2 bases and 0 bases, there was a span of 5 bases. The CDR3 is CASSLPSSYEQYF. CDR3 in DNA: TGTGCCAGCAGTTTACCCAGCTCCTACGAGCAGTACTTC.

The V and J genes are TRBV7-6 and TRBJ1-2; D not resolved. Germline V lookup: CDR1 SGHVS, CDR2 FNYEAQ. V was trimmed by 2 bases and J by 6 bases, leaving 10 bases between them. The CDR3 totals 13 residues. The CDR3 region has the DNA TGTGCCAGCAGCTTAAGTGATTGGGATGGCTACACCTTC. Translation: CASSLSDWDGYTF.

V usage is TRBV7-2 and J usage is TRBJ2-1; no reliable D call. This CDR3 region has 13 residues. V gave up 2 bases and J gave up 4 bases, with 6 bases separating them. Germline V gene data show CDR1 as SGHTA and CDR2 as FQGNSA. DNA for the CDR3: TGTGCCAGCAGCTTACAAGGGTACAATGAGCAGTTCTTC. Translating it yields CASSLQGYNEQFF.

The rearrangement joins TRBV6-1 to TRBJ2-7; D uncertain. Trimming stripped 7 bases from V and 1 base from J, with 11 bases between. Germline V gene lookup returns CDR1 MNHNS and CDR2 SASEGT. This CDR3 has 13 residues. In DNA, the CDR3 is TGTGCCAGCACCTCGTTGGGTTCCTACGAGCAGTACTTC. It translates to CASTSLGSYEQYF.

The chain combines TRBV4-3 with TRBJ2-7; 8 nucleotides align to TRBD2. Losses at the gene ends were 1 base for V and 5 bases for J; bases not matched to a gene: 7. CDR3 length: 15 amino acids. Germline V CDR1 and CDR2: LGHNA, YSLEER. The CDR3 here is CASSQVGLGRNEQYF. CDR3 coding DNA: TGCGCCAGCAGCCAAGTGGGACTAGGGAGGAACGAGCAGTACTTC.

The chain couples TRBV7-9 to TRBJ2-2; 11 nucleotides line up with TRBD1. CDR1 and CDR2 (germline): SEHNR, FQNEAQ (reference sequence). The CDR3 contains 16 residues. The ends lost 5 bases at V and 4 bases at J; junction bases unmatched: 6. The CDR3 loop is CASSPSGTGGTGELFF. CDR3 coding DNA: TGTGCCAGCAGCCCGTCCGGGACAGGGGGCACCGGGGAGCTGTTTTTT.